A selection of T cell receptor beta chains follows, all from one sample in a study of memory CD4+ T cells and cytomegalovirus serostatus. Produced via immunoSEQ multiplex PCR; TCRdb's table is partial and in-frame only. The sample has over 40,000 clones; over 75% are singletons. The sample comprised memory CD4+ T cells from blood. The receptor set was obtained from an adult in good health and CMV-seronegative. CDR3s include the opening cysteine and the closing phenylalanine or tryptophan. Fields, in order: clone size, J gene, V gene, D gene, CDR3 protein, CDR3 DNA. The D gene is left open where the match is weak. The listing skips clone size in some rows; elsewhere it reads once, few, many or a size class.

clone size: -
J gene: TRBJ1-4
V gene: TRBV6-5
D gene: -
CDR3 protein: CASSYSARATNEKLFF
CDR3 DNA: TGTGCCAGCAGTTACTCGGCTAGAGCAACTAATGAAAAACTGTTTTTT

clone size: -
J gene: TRBJ1-5
V gene: TRBV21-1
D gene: -
CDR3 protein: CASSKSTGASSNQPQHF
CDR3 DNA: TGTGCCAGCAGCAAAAGTACTGGGGCATCTAGCAATCAGCCCCAGCATTTT

clone size: -
J gene: TRBJ2-1
V gene: TRBV4-3
D gene: -
CDR3 protein: CASSQDQWGVNEQFF
CDR3 DNA: TGCGCCAGCAGCCAAGATCAGTGGGGGGTCAATGAGCAGTTCTTC

clone size: -
J gene: TRBJ2-3
V gene: TRBV7-6
D gene: -
CDR3 protein: CASSPTRDTQYF
CDR3 DNA: TGTGCCAGCAGCCCAACTCGGGATACGCAGTATTTT

clone size: few
J gene: TRBJ1-3
V gene: TRBV28
D gene: -
CDR3 protein: CASTASRWNTIYF
CDR3 DNA: TGTGCCAGCACGGCGTCCCGGTGGAACACCATATATTTT

clone size: few
J gene: TRBJ2-7
V gene: TRBV7-9
D gene: -
CDR3 protein: CASSLYEWGSSTYEQYF
CDR3 DNA: TGTGCCAGCAGCTTATATGAGTGGGGCAGTTCAACCTACGAGCAGTACTTC

clone size: -
J gene: TRBJ2-7
V gene: TRBV5-1
D gene: TRBD2
CDR3 protein: CASSPGRVEDEQYF
CDR3 DNA: TGCGCCAGCAGCCCAGGGAGGGTGGAAGACGAGCAGTACTTC

clone size: -
J gene: TRBJ2-3
V gene: TRBV10-3
D gene: TRBD2
CDR3 protein: CATGLAGEDTQYF
CDR3 DNA: TGTGCCACAGGACTAGCGGGAGAGGATACGCAGTATTTT

clone size: -
J gene: TRBJ2-5
V gene: TRBV29-1
D gene: TRBD1
CDR3 protein: CSVVWNQGAGETQYF
CDR3 DNA: TGCAGCGTTGTTTGGAATCAGGGGGCCGGTGAGACCCAGTACTTC

clone size: -
J gene: TRBJ2-5
V gene: TRBV6-1
D gene: -
CDR3 protein: CASSDNIETQYF
CDR3 DNA: TGTGCCAGCAGTGATAACATCGAGACCCAGTACTTC

clone size: -
J gene: TRBJ2-5
V gene: TRBV5-4
D gene: TRBD2
CDR3 protein: CASSLRSGGETQYF
CDR3 DNA: TGTGCCAGCAGCTTGAGGAGCGGGGGGGAGACCCAGTACTTC

clone size: -
J gene: TRBJ2-3
V gene: TRBV5-4
D gene: -
CDR3 protein: CASSLGGWGDTQYF
CDR3 DNA: TGTGCCAGCAGCTTGGGTGGGTGGGGAGATACGCAGTATTTT